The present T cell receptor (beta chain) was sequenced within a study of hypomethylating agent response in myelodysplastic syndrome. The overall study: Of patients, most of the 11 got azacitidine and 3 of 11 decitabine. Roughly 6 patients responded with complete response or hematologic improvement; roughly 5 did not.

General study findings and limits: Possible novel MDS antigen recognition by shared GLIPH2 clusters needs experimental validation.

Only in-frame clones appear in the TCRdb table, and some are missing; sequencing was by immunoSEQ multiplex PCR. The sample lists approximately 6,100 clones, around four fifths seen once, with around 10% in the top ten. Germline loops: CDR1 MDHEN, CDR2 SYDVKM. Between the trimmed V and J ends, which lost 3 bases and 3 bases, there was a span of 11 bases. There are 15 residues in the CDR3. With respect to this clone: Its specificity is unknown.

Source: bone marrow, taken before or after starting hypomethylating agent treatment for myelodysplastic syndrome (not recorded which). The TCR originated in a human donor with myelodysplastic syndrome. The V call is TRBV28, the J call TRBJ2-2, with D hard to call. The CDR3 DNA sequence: TGTGCCAGCAGTTTGGTACAGCTATACACCGGGGAGCTGTTTTTT. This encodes CASSLVQLYTGELFF.